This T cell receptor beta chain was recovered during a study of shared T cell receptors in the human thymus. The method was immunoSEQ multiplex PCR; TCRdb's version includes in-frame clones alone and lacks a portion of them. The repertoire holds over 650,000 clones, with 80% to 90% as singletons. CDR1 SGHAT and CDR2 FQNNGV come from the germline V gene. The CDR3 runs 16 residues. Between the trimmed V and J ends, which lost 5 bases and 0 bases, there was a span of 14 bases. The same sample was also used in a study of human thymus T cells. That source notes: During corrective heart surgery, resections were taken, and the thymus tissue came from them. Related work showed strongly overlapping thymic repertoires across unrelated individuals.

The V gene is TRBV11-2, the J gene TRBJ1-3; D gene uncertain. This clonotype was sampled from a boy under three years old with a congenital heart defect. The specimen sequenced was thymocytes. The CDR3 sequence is CASSKYRRSSGNTIYF. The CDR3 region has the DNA TGTGCCAGCAGCAAATATAGACGGAGCTCTGGAAACACCATATATTTT.